A selection of T cell receptor beta chains follows, all from one sample in a study of TIL therapy for anti-PD-1-resistant metastatic lung cancer. Sequencing used immunoSEQ multiplex PCR; TCRdb keeps in-frame clones, though not all of them. The table has more than 20,000 clones, 60% to 80% seen once; the top ten hold about 16%. The source material was tumor tissue, sampled at baseline. These receptors were obtained from a woman aged 30 to 85 with non-small cell lung cancer. The CDR3 runs from the conserved cysteine through the conserved F or W. A D gene is named only where the DNA matches it firmly. Part of the rows lack a size; the others show once, few, many or a class for expanded clones.

TRBV6-1,TRBJ2-3,-,-,TGTGCCAGCGGAGAGGTCAGGCTCACAGATACGCAGTATTTT,CASGEVRLTDTQYF
TRBV6-1,TRBJ1-1,-,-,TGTGCCAGCAGGCCCAGGGGAACAACTGAAGCTTTCTTT,CASRPRGTTEAFF
TRBV30,TRBJ2-6,-,-,TGTGCCTGGAGTTCGGCGCAGGGTGCCCTCTCTGGGGCCAACGTCCTGACTTTC,CAWSSAQGALSGANVLTF
TRBV19,TRBJ1-4,-,-,TGTGCCAGTAGTACCCAGCTTCTTGAACTGTTTTTT,CASSTQLLELFF
TRBV6-5,TRBJ2-7,once,TRBD2,TGTGCCAGCAGAGGGCTAGCGGGATCCTACGAGCAGTACTTC,CASRGLAGSYEQYF
TRBV7-7,TRBJ2-1,-,-,TGTGCCAGCAGCTTAGACGGGGGAACCTACAATGAGCAGTTCTTC,CASSLDGGTYNEQFF
TRBV6-1,TRBJ1-1,-,-,TGTGCCAGCAGACAGGAAGGGAACACTGAAGCTTTCTTT,CASRQEGNTEAFF
TRBV25-1,TRBJ1-1,-,-,TGTGCCAGCAGTGGGCAGGGCATTGAGTCTTTCTTT,CASSGQGIESFF
TRBV4-1,TRBJ2-5,-,-,TGCGCCAGCATCTTGGGCTCGCGAGGGGAGACCCAGTACTTC,CASILGSRGETQYF
TRBV14,TRBJ2-3,-,-,TGTGCCAGCAGCCAAGAAGTGGGAGCCAGAGATACGCAGTATTTT,CASSQEVGARDTQYF
TRBV2,TRBJ2-1,-,-,TGTGCCAGCAGTGAGTCCCGCTCCTACAATGAGCAGTTCTTC,CASSESRSYNEQFF
TRBV10-1,TRBJ2-5,-,TRBD2,TGCGCCAGCAGTGCTACCGGACTAGCGGGAGGTGAAGAGACCCAGTACTTC,CASSATGLAGGEETQYF
TRBV6-1,TRBJ2-3,-,-,TGTGCCAGCAGTCCCCTAGCGAACACAGATACGCAGTATTTT,CASSPLANTDTQYF
TRBV30,TRBJ2-2,-,TRBD2,TGTGCCGGAGCGGGGACCGGGGAGCTGTTTTTT,CAGAGTGELFF
TRBV7-6,TRBJ2-5,-,-,TGTGCCAGCAGCTTAGCTTTAAAGACCCAGTACTTC,CASSLALKTQYF
TRBV9,TRBJ1-4,-,-,TGTGCCAGCAGCGTAGATGACGGTCAATCCACTAATGAAAAACTGTTTTTT,CASSVDDGQSTNEKLFF
TRBV6-6,TRBJ2-5,-,-,TGTGCCACCCGGGAAAAGGGAAGGGGGGAGACCCAGTACTTC,CATREKGRGETQYF
TRBV30,TRBJ1-1,-,-,TGTGCCTGGAGTGTAGGCCCGAACACTGAAGCTTTCTTT,CAWSVGPNTEAFF
TRBV10-2,TRBJ2-7,-,-,TGCGCCAGCAGTGAAAGGGGTTACGAGCAGTACTTC,CASSERGYEQYF
TRBV30,TRBJ1-2,-,TRBD1,TGTGCCTTACGCGGGACAGGGGGGTCTGTATGGGGCTACACCTTC,CALRGTGGSVWGYTF
TRBV6-5,TRBJ2-7,-,-,TGTGCCAGCAGTTACGGTCTCAGCTCCTACGAGCAGTACTTC,CASSYGLSSYEQYF
TRBV9,TRBJ2-5,-,-,TGTGCCAGCAGCGTAGGAACAGGGCTGGCTGTGGAGACCCAGTACTTC,CASSVGTGLAVETQYF
TRBV6-5,TRBJ2-2,-,-,TGTGCCAGCAGTTATGGACGAACCGGGGAGCTGTTTTTT,CASSYGRTGELFF
TRBV30,TRBJ1-2,large,-,TGTGCCTGGAGTGCCGGCTTGGGTTCCTATGGCTACACCTTC,CAWSAGLGSYGYTF
TRBV29-1,TRBJ2-1,-,TRBD2,TGCAGCGTGCTACCGGGACTAGCGGGATTAAGTGAGCAGTTCTTC,CSVLPGLAGLSEQFF
TRBV6-5,TRBJ1-3,-,TRBD1,TGTGCCAGCAGTTACGACGAGACAGGGGGAAACACCATATATTTT,CASSYDETGGNTIYF
TRBV6-1,TRBJ2-4,-,-,TGTGCCAGCACTTTAACCGACATTCAGTACTTC,CASTLTDIQYF
TRBV5-1,TRBJ2-3,-,-,TGCGCCAGCAGCTTGAACTACGGAGATACGCAGTATTTT,CASSLNYGDTQYF
TRBV19,TRBJ2-7,few,TRBD2,TGTGCCAGTAGTGTCGGTGCGGGAGGGGCCTACGAGCAGTACTTC,CASSVGAGGAYEQYF
TRBV5-4,TRBJ1-2,-,TRBD1,TGTGCCAGCAGCAGGGGACAGATCTATGGCTACACCTTC,CASSRGQIYGYTF
TRBV7-2,TRBJ1-1,-,-,TGTGCCAGCAGCCCAACTAACGGTCTCCAGAACACTGAAGCTTTCTTT,CASSPTNGLQNTEAFF
TRBV30,TRBJ2-7,-,-,TGTGCCTGGAGTGTGAGCAGCTACGAGCAGTACTTC,CAWSVSSYEQYF
TRBV19,TRBJ1-1,-,-,TGTGCCAGTAGTACCAGGGTGGGTCGCACTGAAGCTTTCTTT,CASSTRVGRTEAFF
TRBV4-2,TRBJ2-7,-,-,TGTGCCAGCAGCCAAGAAATGGGGGGTTGGTACGAGCAGTACTTC,CASSQEMGGWYEQYF
TRBV6-6,TRBJ2-5,-,TRBD1,TGTGCCAGCAGTTACCCAAGGACAGGGGGGGAGACCCAGTACTTC,CASSYPRTGGETQYF
TRBV5-6,TRBJ2-3,few,TRBD2,TGTGCCAGCAGCAGGACTAGTGCAGATACGCAGTATTTT,CASSRTSADTQYF
TRBV29-1,TRBJ2-2,-,-,TGCAGCGTTGTAAGTCAGCCGAACACCGGGGAGCTGTTTTTT,CSVVSQPNTGELFF
TRBV15,TRBJ2-7,once,-,TGTGCCACCAGCAGAGACAAAACCTGGCAGTACTTC,CATSRDKTWQYF
TRBV27,TRBJ2-3,few,-,TGTGCCAGCAGCCCGCCGGGACGCAGAACAGATACGCAGTATTTT,CASSPPGRRTDTQYF
TRBV15,TRBJ1-2,once,-,TGTGCCACCAGCAGAGATCCCCCTATCTATGGCTACACCTTC,CATSRDPPIYGYTF
TRBV27,TRBJ2-7,-,TRBD2,TGTGCCAGCAGTTCACTAGCGGGAGGGAGCTCCTACGAGCAGTACTTC,CASSSLAGGSSYEQYF
TRBV5-6,TRBJ2-4,-,-,TGTGCCAGCAGCGGAGGACAGGGACTAACCAAAAACATTCAGTACTTC,CASSGGQGLTKNIQYF
TRBV5-1,TRBJ2-5,-,TRBD2,TGCGCCAGCAGCCCCAGGGGTCCAGCTAGCGGGAACCAAGAGACCCAGTACTTC,CASSPRGPASGNQETQYF
TRBV14,TRBJ2-5,few,-,TGTGCCAGCAGCCAAGATCGAAGGGGAGAGACCCAGTACTTC,CASSQDRRGETQYF
TRBV7-9,TRBJ2-1,-,TRBD2,TGTGCCAGCAGCTTGGCGGGAGCGATAAATGAGCAGTTCTTC,CASSLAGAINEQFF
TRBV9,TRBJ1-1,once,-,TGTGCCAGCAGCGTGTCCGACTACTATACTGAAGCTTTCTTT,CASSVSDYYTEAFF
TRBV7-2,TRBJ2-2,few,-,TGTGCCAGCAGCCGGTTTAGGGGGAGTATTACCGGGGAGCTGTTTTTT,CASSRFRGSITGELFF
TRBV11-2,TRBJ1-2,once,TRBD1,TGTGCCAGCAGCCCGGAGACAGGGGGCTTATTGCATGGCTACACCTTC,CASSPETGGLLHGYTF
TRBV14,TRBJ2-6,few,-,TGTGCCAGCAGCCAATATCCCTCTGGGGCCAACGTCCTGACTTTC,CASSQYPSGANVLTF
TRBV7-8,TRBJ2-7,-,-,TGTGCCAGCAGCTCTAGAGCTTCCTACGAGCAGTACTTC,CASSSRASYEQYF
TRBV5-1,TRBJ1-2,-,TRBD1,TGCGCCAGCAGCTTTAACAGGGGTTATGGCTACACCTTC,CASSFNRGYGYTF
TRBV5-4,TRBJ2-5,-,TRBD2,TGTGCCAGCAGCCAACCGGGAGGGGGGGAGACCCAGTACTTC,CASSQPGGGETQYF
TRBV30,TRBJ2-5,once,-,TGTGCCTGGAGTGGACTAGGGGGATGGGCCCAGTACTTC,CAWSGLGGWAQYF
TRBV10-3,TRBJ2-6,-,-,TGTGCCATCAGTGACCTGCCTGACGTCCTGACTTTC,CAISDLPDVLTF
TRBV7-9,TRBJ2-5,-,-,TGTGCCAGCAGCTCCGAAGAGACCCAGTACTTC,CASSSEETQYF
TRBV28,TRBJ1-1,-,TRBD1,TGTGCCAGCAGTTTTGGGGGACAGGGGCAGGAAGCTTTCTTT,CASSFGGQGQEAFF
TRBV5-6,TRBJ2-1,-,-,TGTGCCAGCAGCTTATTGAGGGGCTCATTGTTCGATGAGCAGTTCTTC,CASSLLRGSLFDEQFF
TRBV6-5,TRBJ2-3,-,-,TGTGCCAGCCGTCTAGGAGGGCTCACAGATACGCAGTATTTT,CASRLGGLTDTQYF
TRBV29-1,TRBJ2-5,-,TRBD2,TGCAGCACCACGACTAGCGGACAAGAGACCCAGTACTTC,CSTTTSGQETQYF